Listed below are T cell receptor beta chains from one sample, sequenced in a study of vaccination and CD4 T cells after COVID-19. TCRdb used MiXCR to reprocess the PCR reads, holding one entry per CDR3 protein. The sample contains approximately 15,000 distinct CDR3 sequences, approximately 59% of which appear only once. Their cognate antigens are unknown. The sequences come from CD4+ T cells from blood, cultured in vitro, collected after SARS-CoV-2 vaccination. These TCRs come from a human donor who had recovered from COVID-19. The CDR3 runs from the conserved cysteine through the conserved F or W. A D gene is named only where the DNA matches it firmly. Only some rows state a clone size, as once, few, many or a class for expanded clones.

D gene: -
V gene: TRBV5-1
clone size: -
J gene: TRBJ1-5
CDR3 protein: CASSLGGGSQPQHF
CDR3 DNA: TGCGCCAGCAGCTTGGGCGGGGGAAGTCAGCCCCAGCATTTT

D gene: -
V gene: TRBV7-3
clone size: few
J gene: TRBJ1-1
CDR3 protein: CASSLIVGGDSGKNTEAFF
CDR3 DNA: TGTGCCAGCAGCTTAATAGTTGGTGGGGACTCGGGAAAGAACACTGAAGCTTTCTTT

D gene: TRBD1
V gene: TRBV10-2
clone size: -
J gene: TRBJ1-5
CDR3 protein: CASSRQGVSQPQHF
CDR3 DNA: TGCGCCAGCAGTAGACAGGGGGTGAGTCAGCCCCAGCATTTT

D gene: -
V gene: TRBV30
clone size: -
J gene: TRBJ2-3
CDR3 protein: CAWRLADTQYF
CDR3 DNA: TGTGCCTGGAGGCTAGCGGATACGCAGTATTTT

D gene: TRBD2
V gene: TRBV7-2
clone size: -
J gene: TRBJ2-7
CDR3 protein: CASSAQGLAGGRPDEQYF
CDR3 DNA: TGTGCCAGCAGCGCACAGGGACTAGCGGGGGGCCGACCGGACGAGCAGTACTTC

D gene: -
V gene: TRBV28
clone size: -
J gene: TRBJ1-2
CDR3 protein: CASSSPGEAVGGYTF
CDR3 DNA: TGTGCCAGCAGTTCTCCTGGGGAGGCGGTAGGTGGCTACACCTTC

D gene: -
V gene: TRBV28
clone size: -
J gene: TRBJ1-1
CDR3 protein: CASSVAGNTEAFF
CDR3 DNA: TGTGCCAGCAGTGTTGCGGGGAATACTGAAGCTTTCTTT

D gene: -
V gene: TRBV27
clone size: -
J gene: TRBJ1-1
CDR3 protein: CASSLLYSSTEAFF
CDR3 DNA: TGTGCCAGCAGTTTATTGTACTCCAGTACTGAAGCTTTCTTT

D gene: -
V gene: TRBV28
clone size: -
J gene: TRBJ2-2
CDR3 protein: CASSTQGGLHTGELFF
CDR3 DNA: TGTGCCAGCTCGACCCAGGGGGGGCTACACACCGGGGAGCTGTTTTTT

D gene: -
V gene: TRBV6-2/TRBV6-3
clone size: -
J gene: TRBJ1-1
CDR3 protein: CASSYSRQGNTEAFF
CDR3 DNA: TGTGCCAGCAGTTACTCGCGGCAGGGGAACACTGAAGCTTTCTTT

D gene: -
V gene: TRBV7-3
clone size: -
J gene: TRBJ1-1
CDR3 protein: CASSLGGANTEAFF
CDR3 DNA: TGTGCCAGCAGCTTAGGAGGAGCGAACACTGAAGCTTTCTTT

D gene: TRBD2
V gene: TRBV27
clone size: once
J gene: TRBJ2-3
CDR3 protein: CASSRRAGGDTQYF
CDR3 DNA: TGTGCCAGCAGTCGGCGAGCGGGGGGAGATACGCAGTATTTT

D gene: -
V gene: TRBV7-9
clone size: -
J gene: TRBJ1-6
CDR3 protein: CASSLGGVDSPLHF
CDR3 DNA: TGTGCCAGCAGCTTAGGGGGGGTGGATTCACCCCTCCACTTT

D gene: -
V gene: TRBV2
clone size: -
J gene: TRBJ2-6
CDR3 protein: CASSPGANVLTF
CDR3 DNA: TGTGCCAGCTCGCCTGGGGCCAACGTCCTGACTTTC

D gene: TRBD1
V gene: TRBV19
clone size: -
J gene: TRBJ1-5
CDR3 protein: CASSVGTVPNQPQHF
CDR3 DNA: TGTGCCAGTAGCGTTGGGACAGTCCCAAATCAGCCCCAGCATTTT

D gene: -
V gene: TRBV20-1
clone size: -
J gene: TRBJ1-3
CDR3 protein: CSVQTGTAGNTIYF
CDR3 DNA: TGCAGTGTCCAAACCGGGACGGCTGGAAACACCATATATTTT

D gene: -
V gene: TRBV10-3
clone size: few
J gene: TRBJ1-6
CDR3 protein: CASEGETNSPLHF
CDR3 DNA: TGTGCCTCCGAGGGGGAAACCAATTCACCCCTCCACTTT

D gene: -
V gene: TRBV7-2
clone size: once
J gene: TRBJ1-2
CDR3 protein: CASSLGAGSNYGYTF
CDR3 DNA: TGTGCCAGCAGCTTAGGTGCAGGGTCTAACTATGGCTACACCTTC

D gene: -
V gene: TRBV24-1
clone size: -
J gene: TRBJ2-3
CDR3 protein: CATSDWGTDTQYF
CDR3 DNA: TGTGCCACCAGTGATTGGGGCACAGATACGCAGTATTTT

D gene: -
V gene: TRBV6-2/TRBV6-3
clone size: few
J gene: TRBJ1-1
CDR3 protein: CASSREGAEAFF
CDR3 DNA: TGTGCCAGCAGCCGGGAGGGGGCTGAAGCTTTCTTT

D gene: TRBD2
V gene: TRBV27
clone size: -
J gene: TRBJ2-3
CDR3 protein: CASSWRVAGGPTDTQYF
CDR3 DNA: TGTGCCAGCAGTTGGAGAGTAGCGGGGGGCCCCACAGATACGCAGTATTTT

D gene: -
V gene: TRBV7-2
clone size: -
J gene: TRBJ2-5
CDR3 protein: CASSLEGTRVTQYF
CDR3 DNA: TGTGCCAGCAGCTTAGAGGGGACTCGAGTGACCCAGTACTTC

D gene: TRBD1
V gene: TRBV7-9
clone size: few
J gene: TRBJ1-2
CDR3 protein: CASSLEDRGRGYTF
CDR3 DNA: TGTGCCAGCAGCTTAGAGGACAGGGGCAGGGGCTACACCTTC

D gene: -
V gene: TRBV20-1
clone size: few
J gene: TRBJ1-5
CDR3 protein: CSATSVRSPGQPQHF
CDR3 DNA: TGCAGTGCAACATCAGTTCGAAGCCCGGGCCAGCCCCAGCATTTT

D gene: -
V gene: TRBV20-1
clone size: -
J gene: TRBJ1-1
CDR3 protein: CSARTRRNTEAFF
CDR3 DNA: TGCAGTGCCAGGACCAGGAGGAACACTGAAGCTTTCTTT

D gene: -
V gene: TRBV6-1
clone size: -
J gene: TRBJ2-1
CDR3 protein: CASTRGPSLLF
CDR3 DNA: TGTGCCAGTACCCGGGGGCCATCCTTGCTCTTC

D gene: -
V gene: TRBV6-5
clone size: -
J gene: TRBJ1-1
CDR3 protein: CASSYRPYLNTEAFF
CDR3 DNA: TGTGCCAGCAGTTACAGACCCTATTTGAACACTGAAGCTTTCTTT

D gene: TRBD2
V gene: TRBV19
clone size: -
J gene: TRBJ2-1
CDR3 protein: CASSIRREIGEQFF
CDR3 DNA: TGTGCCAGTAGTATTCGGCGGGAGATTGGTGAGCAGTTCTTC